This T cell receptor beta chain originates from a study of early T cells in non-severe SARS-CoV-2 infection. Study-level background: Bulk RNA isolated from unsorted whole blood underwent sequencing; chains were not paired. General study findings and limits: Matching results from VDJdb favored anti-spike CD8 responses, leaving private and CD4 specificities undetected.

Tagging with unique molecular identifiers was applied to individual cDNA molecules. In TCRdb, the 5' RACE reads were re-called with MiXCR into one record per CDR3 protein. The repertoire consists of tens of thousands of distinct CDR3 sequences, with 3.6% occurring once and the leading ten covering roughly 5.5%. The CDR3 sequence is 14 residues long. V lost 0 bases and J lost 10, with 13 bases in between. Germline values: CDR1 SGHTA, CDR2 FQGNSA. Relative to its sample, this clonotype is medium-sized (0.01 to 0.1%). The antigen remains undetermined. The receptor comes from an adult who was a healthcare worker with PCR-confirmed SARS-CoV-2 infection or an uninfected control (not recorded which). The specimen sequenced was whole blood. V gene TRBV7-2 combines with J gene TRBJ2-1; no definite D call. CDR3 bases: TGTGCCAGCAGCTTAGCGCGAAACCCAAAGGAGCAGTTCTTC. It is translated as CASSLARNPKEQFF. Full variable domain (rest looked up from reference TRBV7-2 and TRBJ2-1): GAGVSQSPSNKVTEKGKDVELRCDPISGHTALYWYRQSLGQGLEFLIYFQGNSAPDKSGLPSDRFSAERTGGSVSTLTIQRTQQEDSAVYLCASSLARNPKEQFFGPGTRLTVL.